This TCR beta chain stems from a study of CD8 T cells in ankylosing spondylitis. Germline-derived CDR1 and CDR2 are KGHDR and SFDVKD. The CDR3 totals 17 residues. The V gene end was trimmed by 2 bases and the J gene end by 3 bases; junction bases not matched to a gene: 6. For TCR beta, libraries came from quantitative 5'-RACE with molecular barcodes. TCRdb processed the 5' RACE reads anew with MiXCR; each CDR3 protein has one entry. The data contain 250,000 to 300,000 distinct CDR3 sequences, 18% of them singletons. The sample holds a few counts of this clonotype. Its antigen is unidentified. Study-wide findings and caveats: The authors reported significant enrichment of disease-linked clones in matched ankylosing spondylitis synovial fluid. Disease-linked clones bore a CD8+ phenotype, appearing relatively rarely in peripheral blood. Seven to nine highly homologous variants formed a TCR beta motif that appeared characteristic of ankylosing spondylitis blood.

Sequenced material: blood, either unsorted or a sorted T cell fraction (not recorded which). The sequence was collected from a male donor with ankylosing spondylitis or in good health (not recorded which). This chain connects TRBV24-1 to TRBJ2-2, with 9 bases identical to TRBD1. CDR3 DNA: TGTGCCACCAGTGATTGGACAGGGGCAGCGGACACCGGGGAGCTGTTTTTT. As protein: CATSDWTGAADTGELFF.